The 30 T cell receptor beta chains presented below share a single source sample, sequenced in a study of OX40 agonist ivuxolimab in advanced cancers. Preparation of the library involved the immunoSEQ multiplex PCR assay. TCRdb stores this immuneACCESS table with in-frame sequences only. Part of the clones is absent; in the studies checked, under half of the shortfall reflects unresolved V genes, and no reason is known for the rest. A total of tens of thousands of clones appear in this sample, roughly 88% of them only once. Around 23% of the sample rests with the top ten. The material was CD4+ or CD8+ T cells sorted from blood, obtained in a trial of the OX40 agonist ivuxolimab. The receptors originated from an adult with an advanced solid tumor such as melanoma, head and neck, liver or kidney cancer.

In DNA form, the CDR3 reads TGTGCCAGCCGGGACCCACCGGGGGGTGAGCAGTTCTTC. Protein sequence: CASRDPPGGEQFF. The chain is built from TRBV19 and TRBJ2-1; 7 bases fit TRBD2. The ends lost 9 bases at V and 9 bases at J; junction bases unmatched: 11. The CDR3 consists of 13 residues. Germline V gene data show CDR1 as LNHDA and CDR2 as SQIVND (reference sequence).

The CDR3 reads CATETGLNQPQHF. The CDR3 nucleotides read TGTGCCACCGAAACAGGGCTCAATCAGCCCCAGCATTTT. The gene calls are TRBV19 and TRBJ1-5, with D possibly matching TRBD1 (6 bases). V lost 10 bases to trimming and J lost 3 bases, with 13 bases between them. Germline CDR1 and CDR2: LNHDA and SQIVND (reference sequence). This CDR3 has 13 residues.

The rearrangement links TRBV27 to TRBJ2-1, with TRBD1 identical over 7 bases. The J segment lost 5 bases and the V segment lost 5 bases, leaving 9 bases of the junction unmatched. CDR3 length equals 15 residues. Germline V gene lookup returns CDR1 MNHEY and CDR2 SMNVEV (reference sequence). CDR3 coding DNA: TGTGCCAGCAGTCAAATGATGACAGGGAACAATGAGCAGTTCTTC. Protein sequence: CASSQMMTGNNEQFF.

The chain carries TRBV15 and TRBJ2-3; D is possibly TRBD2 (5 bases). Trimming pared 4 bases from V and 4 bases from J, leaving 6 bases between. The CDR3 runs to 12 residues. Per the germline V gene, CDR1 is LNHNV and CDR2 is YYDKDF (reference sequence). The CDR3, as DNA: TGTGCCACCAGCAAACTAGCAGATACGCAGTATTTT. This gives the protein CATSKLADTQYF.

This sequence joins TRBV5-1 and TRBJ2-3; TRBD2 aligns across 8 bases. The CDR3 is 16 residues long. Germline CDR1 reads SGHRS; CDR2 reads YFSETQ. Trimming cost V 2 bases and J 4 bases; bases outside gene matches: 9. CDR3 nucleotides: TGCGCCAGCAGCTTCGAGCGGGAGATGGGAGCAGATACGCAGTATTTT. As protein: CASSFEREMGADTQYF.

J is TRBJ2-3 and V is TRBV6-5, with 8 bases fitting TRBD1. Germline V gives CDR1 MNHEY, CDR2 SVGAGI. The J segment lost 8 bases and the V segment lost 2 bases, leaving 12 bases of the junction unmatched. This CDR3 contains 16 residues. This CDR3 reads CASSYAVGQGAGTQYF. In DNA, the CDR3 is TGTGCCAGCAGTTACGCGGTTGGGCAGGGGGCTGGTACGCAGTATTTT.

This clone was observed once. The J gene is TRBJ1-2, the V gene TRBV2; D is uncertain. The germline V gene has CDR1 SNHLY and CDR2 FYNNEI. The V end was cut by 5 bases, the J end by 11 bases, with 18 bases between. This CDR3 region has 13 residues. The CDR3 nucleotides are TGTGCCAGCAGTTTATCCCCCGCGCGAGGATACACCTTC. Translating it yields CASSLSPARGYTF.

The chain has TRBV30 and TRBJ2-1; D gene unclear. The CDR3 runs to 13 residues. Deletions cut 2 bases from V and 6 bases from J, with 11 bases between. Germline CDR1 and CDR2: GTSNPN and SVGIG (reference sequence). CDR3 sequence (DNA): TGTGCCTGGAGTTATGGAAACCTCAATGAGCAGTTCTTC. Its translation: CAWSYGNLNEQFF.

In this sample, this clone turned up once. This chain's CDR3 is CASSSPLPLDTQYF. Written as DNA, the CDR3 is TGTGCCAGCAGCTCTCCCTTACCCTTAGATACGCAGTATTTT. The rearrangement uses TRBV7-9 and TRBJ2-3; D is unclear. CDR3 size: 14 residues. Trimming removed 4 bases from V and 5 bases from J, with 13 bases in between. CDR1 is SEHNR and CDR2 is FQNEAQ in the germline V gene (reference sequence).

In its sample, this clone was seen once. This rearrangement joins TRBV4-1 to TRBJ2-5; the match to TRBD2 covers 10 bases. This CDR3 is built from 17 residues. V trimming: 0 bases; J trimming: 0 bases; junction bases outside the gene matches: 4. Germline CDR1 is MGHRA and CDR2 is YSYEKL. Here the CDR3 reads CASSQEQLAGDQETQYF. The CDR3 DNA reads TGCGCCAGCAGCCAAGAGCAGCTAGCGGGAGACCAAGAGACCCAGTACTTC.

The chain uses TRBV28 and TRBJ2-7; perhaps TRBD2 as D (5 bases). The CDR3 runs 14 residues. Per the germline V gene, CDR1 is MDHEN and CDR2 is SYDVKM. The V and J ends lost 4 bases and 0 bases respectively, with 10 bases between them. The CDR3 DNA reads as TGTGCCAGCAGTTGGTTCAGCGGCTCCTACGAGCAGTACTTC. Translated, it gives CASSWFSGSYEQYF.

The chain couples TRBV11-2 to TRBJ1-2; D ambiguous. Germline CDR1 reads SGHAT; CDR2 reads FQNNGV. The CDR3 is made up of 13 amino acids. Trimming left V 1 base short and J 1 base short, with 4 bases between. CDR3 DNA sequence: TGTGCCAGCAGCTTAGGGGTTAACTATGGCTACACCTTC. It codes for CASSLGVNYGYTF.

This sequence joins TRBV21-1 and TRBJ2-3. TRBV21-1 represents a pseudogene. The CDR3 contains 17 residues. The CDR3 sequence is CASSKRAESRLGYTQYF. CDR3 nucleotide sequence: TGTGCCAGCAGCAAAAGGGCCGAATCCAGGCTCGGGTATACGCAGTATTTT.

The chain couples TRBV6-4 to TRBJ2-1, with 10 bases aligning to TRBD2. This CDR3 has 16 residues. V shed 0 bases, J shed 4 bases, and the junction held 3 bases outside the gene matches. CDR1 MRHNA and CDR2 SNTAGT come from the germline V gene. The CDR3 region has the DNA TGTGCCAGCAGTGACTCAGGGACTAGCGAATACAATGAGCAGTTCTTC. Its translation: CASSDSGTSEYNEQFF.

The gene calls are TRBV19 and TRBJ2-7; 10 nucleotides align to TRBD2. Germline V gene data show CDR1 as LNHDA and CDR2 as SQIVND (reference sequence). CDR3 length: 16 residues. Losses at the gene ends were 7 bases for V and 2 bases for J; bases not matched to a gene: 11. The CDR3 sequence is CASTPGLATIPYEQYF. For the CDR3, the DNA is TGTGCCAGTACCCCGGGACTAGCGACAATCCCCTACGAGCAGTACTTC.

J is TRBJ1-2 and V is TRBV7-6, with D uncertain. Deletions cut 1 base from V and 6 bases from J, with 12 bases between. The CDR3 spans 14 residues. Germline CDR1 SGHVS, CDR2 FNYEAQ. CDR3 amino acids: CASSLGTSANGYTF. The CDR3 DNA is TGTGCCAGCAGCTTAGGGACCTCAGCGAATGGCTACACCTTC.

V and J are TRBV19 and TRBJ2-3; TRBD2 matches 8 bases. J gave up 6 bases and V 7 bases, and 9 bases lay outside the gene matches. CDR3 length: 14 amino acids. Germline-derived CDR1 and CDR2 are LNHDA and SQIVND (reference sequence). CDR3 DNA sequence: TGTGCCAGTACCTCAGCGGGAGTCCGGGATACGCAGTATTTT. Amino acid sequence: CASTSAGVRDTQYF.

The CDR3 reads CASSLGQDGGGYTF. Written as DNA, the CDR3 is TGCGCCAGCAGCCTGGGGCAGGATGGAGGGGGCTACACCTTC. V is TRBV10-2 and J is TRBJ1-2, with D possibly matching TRBD1 (5 bases). Germline V lookup: CDR1 WSHSY, CDR2 SAAADI. The V end was cut by 6 bases, the J end by 8 bases, with 19 bases between. The CDR3 contains 14 residues.

V and J are TRBV28 and TRBJ2-1, with 9 positions matching TRBD1. CDR1 and CDR2 from the germline V gene are MDHEN and SYDVKM. V was pared by 5 bases and J by 2 bases, with 10 bases of the junction left unmatched. The CDR3 has 17 amino acids. In nucleotides, the CDR3 is TGTGCCAGCAGTCAACCCGGACAGGGGTTAACCTACAATGAGCAGTTCTTC. It specifies CASSQPGQGLTYNEQFF.

The chain links TRBV4-1 to TRBJ2-7, with TRBD1 identical over 10 bases. Per germline, CDR1 MGHRA and CDR2 YSYEKL. The CDR3 covers 15 residues. V dropped 4 bases and J dropped 1; count of bases not matched to a gene: 4. CDR3 sequence: CASSPLGQGSYEQYF. As DNA, the CDR3 is TGCGCCAGCAGCCCTTTGGGACAGGGGTCCTACGAGCAGTACTTC.

This chain joins TRBV11-3 and TRBJ2-7; no clear D. The CDR3 has 13 residues. The V end lost 8 bases, the J end lost 3 bases, and 14 bases lay between the germline ends. Germline V gene data show CDR1 as SGHNT and CDR2 as YENEEA. The CDR3 nucleotides read TGTGCCAGCCCGGGCAGGAACCACTACGAGCAGTACTTC. Protein: CASPGRNHYEQYF.

The J gene is TRBJ2-7, the V gene TRBV27; TRBD2 aligns across 11 bases. Per the germline V gene, CDR1 is MNHEY and CDR2 is SMNVEV (reference sequence). The CDR3 sequence is 16 residues long. Trimming removed 5 bases from V and 2 bases from J; junction bases left unmatched: 8. CDR3 sequence: CASSLRTSGLTYEQYF. In DNA, the CDR3 is TGTGCCAGCAGTCTCCGGACTAGCGGGTTGACCTACGAGCAGTACTTC.

The chain has TRBV4-1 and TRBJ1-4; 7 bases are shared with TRBD1. This CDR3 is built from 13 residues. J lost 8 bases, V lost 10 bases, and 10 bases had no gene match. Germline CDR1 and CDR2: MGHRA and YSYEKL. DNA of the CDR3: TGCGCCAATGTAAGACAGGGTAGAGAAAAACTGTTTTTT. It translates to CANVRQGREKLFF.

The rearrangement links TRBV5-1 to TRBJ2-7; D gene ambiguous. The germline V and J ends were trimmed by 1 base and 0 bases, with 2 bases remaining between them. This CDR3 is built from 12 residues. Germline CDR1 is SGHRS and CDR2 is YFSETQ. The CDR3 nucleotides are TGCGCCAGCAGCTTGTCCTCCTACGAGCAGTACTTC. Its translation: CASSLSSYEQYF.

The chain has TRBV9 and TRBJ2-7; the D is unclear. Per the germline V gene, CDR1 is SGDLS and CDR2 is YYNGEE. V lost 1 base to trimming and J lost 2 bases, with 7 bases between them. The CDR3 has 13 amino acids. As DNA, the CDR3 is TGTGCCAGCAGCGTAAGCGACACCTACGAGCAGTACTTC. Protein product: CASSVSDTYEQYF.

V usage is TRBV6-4 and J usage is TRBJ2-1, with a weak D call TRBD2 (5 bases). Per germline, CDR1 MRHNA and CDR2 SNTAGT. CDR3 length equals 16 residues. Deletions cut 0 bases from V and 0 bases from J, with 9 bases between. In DNA, the CDR3 is TGTGCCAGCAGTGACTCGAGGAGGAGCTCCTACAATGAGCAGTTCTTC. This encodes CASSDSRRSSYNEQFF.

The chain employs TRBV6-4 and TRBJ2-2; possible D gene TRBD1, 5 bases. Germline V gives CDR1 MRHNA, CDR2 SNTAGT. The CDR3 is 15 residues long. Trimming removed 3 bases from V and 4 bases from J, with 12 bases in between. This CDR3 is CASSESTGTTGELFF. The CDR3 DNA sequence: TGTGCCAGCAGTGAATCCACAGGCACCACCGGGGAGCTGTTTTTT.

This clone was seen only once. The rearrangement uses TRBV7-2 and TRBJ2-3; the match to TRBD2 covers 10 bases. V shed 6 bases and J 0 bases; nucleotides not matched to a gene: 3. This CDR3 region has 15 residues. Per the germline V gene, CDR1 is SGHTA and CDR2 is FQGNSA. CDR3 loop: CASRLLAGSTDTQYF. The DNA for the CDR3 is TGTGCCAGCAGATTACTAGCGGGAAGCACAGATACGCAGTATTTT.

The chain carries TRBV29-1 and TRBJ2-7; a weak D match, TRBD2 (6 bases). The CDR3 consists of 14 residues. Trimming stripped 3 bases from V and 3 bases from J, with 15 bases between. Germline V lookup: CDR1 SQVTM, CDR2 ANQGSEA. As DNA, the CDR3 is TGCAGCGTTGAGATCCTCGGGACTTACTACGAGCAGTACTTC. It encodes CSVEILGTYYEQYF.

The chain links TRBV13 to TRBJ2-7, with 10 bases that match TRBD1. Germline V gene data show CDR1 as PRHDT and CDR2 as FYEKMQ (reference sequence). The V segment lost 5 bases and the J segment 5 bases; nucleotides outside the gene matches: 3. The CDR3 has 13 residues. CDR3 bases: TGTGCCAGCAGCCCCGGGACAGGGGACGAGCAGTACTTC. Its translation: CASSPGTGDEQYF.